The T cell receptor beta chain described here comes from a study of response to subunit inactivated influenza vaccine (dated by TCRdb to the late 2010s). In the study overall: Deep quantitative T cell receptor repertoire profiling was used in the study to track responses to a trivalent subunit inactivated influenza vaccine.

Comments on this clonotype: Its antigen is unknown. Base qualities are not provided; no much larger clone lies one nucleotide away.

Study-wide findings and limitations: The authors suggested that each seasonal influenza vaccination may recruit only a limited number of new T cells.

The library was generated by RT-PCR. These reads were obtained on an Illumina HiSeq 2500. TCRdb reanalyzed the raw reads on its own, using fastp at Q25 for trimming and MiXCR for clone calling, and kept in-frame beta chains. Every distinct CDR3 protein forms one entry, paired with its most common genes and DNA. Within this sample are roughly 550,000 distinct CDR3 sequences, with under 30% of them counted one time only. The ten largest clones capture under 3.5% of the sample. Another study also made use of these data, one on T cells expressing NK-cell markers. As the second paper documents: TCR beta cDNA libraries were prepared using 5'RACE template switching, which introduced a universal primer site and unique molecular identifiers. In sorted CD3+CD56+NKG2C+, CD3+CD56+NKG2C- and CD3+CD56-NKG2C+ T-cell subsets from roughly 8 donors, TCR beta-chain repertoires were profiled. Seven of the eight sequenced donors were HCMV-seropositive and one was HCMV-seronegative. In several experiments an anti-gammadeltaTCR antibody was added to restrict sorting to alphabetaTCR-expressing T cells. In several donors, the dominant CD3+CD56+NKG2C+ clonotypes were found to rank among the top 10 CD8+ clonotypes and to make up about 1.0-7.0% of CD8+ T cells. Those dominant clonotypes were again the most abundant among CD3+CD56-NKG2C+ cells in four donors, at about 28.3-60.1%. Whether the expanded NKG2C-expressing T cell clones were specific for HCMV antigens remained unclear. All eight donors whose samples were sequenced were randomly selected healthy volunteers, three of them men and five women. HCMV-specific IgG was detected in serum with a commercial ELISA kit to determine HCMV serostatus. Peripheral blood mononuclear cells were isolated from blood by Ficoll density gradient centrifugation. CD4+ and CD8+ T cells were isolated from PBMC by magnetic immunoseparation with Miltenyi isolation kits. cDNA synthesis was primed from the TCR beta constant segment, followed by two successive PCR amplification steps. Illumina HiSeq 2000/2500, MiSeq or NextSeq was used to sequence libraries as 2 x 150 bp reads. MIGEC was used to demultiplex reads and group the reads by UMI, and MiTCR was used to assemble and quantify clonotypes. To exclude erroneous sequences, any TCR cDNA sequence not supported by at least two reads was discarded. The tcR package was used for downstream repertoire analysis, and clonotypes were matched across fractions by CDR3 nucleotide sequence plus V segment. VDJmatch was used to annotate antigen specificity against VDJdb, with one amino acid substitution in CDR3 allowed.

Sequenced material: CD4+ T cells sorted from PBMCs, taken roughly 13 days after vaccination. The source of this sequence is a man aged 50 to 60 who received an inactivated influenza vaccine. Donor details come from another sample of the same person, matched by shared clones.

Here is the DNA: TGTGCCAGCAGTTCTGGAAGACAGGGGTATAATTCACCCCTCCACTTT. Its protein product is CASSSGRQGYNSPLHF. The chain couples TRBV12-3 or TRBV12-4 to TRBJ1-6; 8 of the junction bases match TRBD1. From the cysteine through the phenylalanine, the CDR3 covers 16 amino acids. The DNA shown is the 48-base CDR3, in frame from base 1. V has 4 bases trimmed and J has 4 bases trimmed; junction bases matching no gene number 6.